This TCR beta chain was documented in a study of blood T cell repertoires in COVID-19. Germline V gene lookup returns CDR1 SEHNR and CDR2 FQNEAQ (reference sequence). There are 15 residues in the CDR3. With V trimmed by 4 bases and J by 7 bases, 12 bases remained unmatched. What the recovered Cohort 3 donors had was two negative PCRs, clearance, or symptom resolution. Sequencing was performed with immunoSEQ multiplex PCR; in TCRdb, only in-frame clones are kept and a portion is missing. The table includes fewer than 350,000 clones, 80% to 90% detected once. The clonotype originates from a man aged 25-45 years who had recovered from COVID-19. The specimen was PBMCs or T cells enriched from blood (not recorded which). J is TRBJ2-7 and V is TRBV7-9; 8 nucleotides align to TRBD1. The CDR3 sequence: CASSSPSGTGREQYF. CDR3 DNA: TGTGCCAGCAGCTCTCCTTCCGGGACAGGAAGGGAGCAGTACTTC.